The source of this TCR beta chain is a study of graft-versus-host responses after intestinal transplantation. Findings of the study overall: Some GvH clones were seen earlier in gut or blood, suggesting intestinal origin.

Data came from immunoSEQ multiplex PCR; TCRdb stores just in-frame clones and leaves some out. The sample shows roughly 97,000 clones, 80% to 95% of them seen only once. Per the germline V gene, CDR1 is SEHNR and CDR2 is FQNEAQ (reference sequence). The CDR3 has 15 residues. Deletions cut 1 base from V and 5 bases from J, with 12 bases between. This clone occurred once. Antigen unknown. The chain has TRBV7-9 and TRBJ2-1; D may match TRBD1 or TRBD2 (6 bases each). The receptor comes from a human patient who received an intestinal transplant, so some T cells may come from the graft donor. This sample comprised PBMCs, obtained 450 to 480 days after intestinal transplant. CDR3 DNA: TGTGCCAGCAGCTTAGGGGACTGGGACAACAATGAGCAGTTCTTC. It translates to CASSLGDWDNNEQFF.